One and the same sample provided the 10 T cell receptor beta chains below, sequenced in a study of regulatory T cells in long-lasting Graves disease. Relying on iRepertoire HTBI primers and Arm-PCR of CDR3 regions, the team built TCR beta libraries. TCRdb ran MiXCR on the multiplex PCR reads and lists one entry per CDR3 protein. The sample includes hundreds of thousands of distinct CDR3 sequences, 25% to 30% seen only once; the top ten take about two fifths. Time point meaning: persistent/refractory GD, antithyroid drugs over 5 years with positive TRAb. RNA from PBMCs was the source of the TCR library. Sequences were derived from peripheral blood mononuclear cells (PBMCs), sampled when the disease was refractory, from a patient treated with antithyroid drugs. Receptor source: a female donor with Graves disease.

J is TRBJ1-3 and V is TRBV6-1; no reliable D call. The CDR3 is 15 amino acids. Germline V gene data show CDR1 as MNHNS and CDR2 as SASEGT. Trimming removed 6 bases at V and 1 base at J, with 13 bases between. For the CDR3, the DNA is TGTGCCAGCAGCTCCGGACGGCATTCTGGAAACACCATATATTTT. It specifies CASSSGRHSGNTIYF.

This clonotype occurred a few times. The V and J genes are TRBV7-2 and TRBJ2-4, with D possibly being TRBD2 (5 bases). Germline CDR1 SGHTA, CDR2 FQGNSA. V was trimmed by 1 base and J by 8 bases, leaving 15 bases between them. CDR3 length: 15 residues. The chain's CDR3 is CASSLGGFPEDIQYF. The CDR3 nucleotides are TGTGCCAGCAGCTTAGGAGGCTTCCCGGAGGACATTCAGTACTTC.

This clonotype was observed many times. The chain links TRBV2 to TRBJ2-7; TRBD1 aligns across 8 bases. In germline, CDR1 is SNHLY, CDR2 FYNNEI. The CDR3 runs to 15 residues. The V gene end was trimmed by 6 bases and the J gene end by 3 bases; junction bases not matched to a gene: 10. The CDR3 loop is CASRRTGTGSYEQYF. CDR3 coding DNA: TGTGCCAGCAGGCGAACGGGGACAGGCAGCTACGAGCAGTACTTC. Looking up the rest from reference TRBV2 and TRBJ2-7 gives the full variable domain: EPEVTQTPSHQVTQMGQEVILRCVPISNHLYFYWYRQILGQKVEFLVSFYNNEISEKSEIFDDQFSVERPDGSNFTLKIRSTKLEDSAMYFCASRRTGTGSYEQYFGPGTRLTVT.

The chain has TRBV6-5 and TRBJ2-2; 9 bases line up with TRBD1. The CDR3 length is 16 residues. CDR1 MNHEY and CDR2 SVGAGI come from the germline V gene. V shed 2 bases and J 6 bases; nucleotides not matched to a gene: 7. CDR3 DNA sequence: TGTGCCAGCAGTTACCGGGACAGGGTCTTGGCCGGGGAGCTGTTTTTT. Translated: CASSYRDRVLAGELFF.

This clonotype was seen many times. This sequence joins TRBV28 and TRBJ1-2; possible D gene TRBD1, 6 bases. CDR3 size: 16 residues. The germline V and J ends were trimmed by 7 bases and 0 bases, with 18 bases remaining between them. The germline CDR1 and CDR2 sequences are MDHEN and SYDVKM. The CDR3 DNA follows: TGTGCCAGCACCCCGGGGGGGGCGCGCCCTAACTATGGCTACACCTTC. It yields the protein CASTPGGARPNYGYTF.

This clonotype was counted only a few times. The rearrangement links TRBV5-6 to TRBJ1-1; tentatively, D is TRBD1 (5 bases). The CDR3 has 17 residues. CDR1 SGHDT and CDR2 YYEEEE come from the germline V gene. The V end was cut by 4 bases, the J end by 1 base, with 20 bases between. CDR3 protein: CASSPLGGRGPNTEAFF. CDR3 coding DNA: TGTGCCAGCAGCCCGCTGGGAGGGAGGGGTCCGAACACTGAAGCTTTCTTT.

This clonotype was observed many times. This chain uses TRBV11-2 with TRBJ2-7; D unresolved. The ends were cut back, 1 base at V and 0 bases at J, with 13 bases in the middle. CDR1 SGHAT and CDR2 FQNNGV come from the germline V gene. The CDR3 has 16 residues. Here the CDR3 DNA reads TGTGCCAGCAGCTTAGCTGTTGGACGGATCTCCTACGAGCAGTACTTC. Amino acid sequence: CASSLAVGRISYEQYF.

The genes are TRBV20-1 and TRBJ2-7; a weak D match, TRBD1 (6 bases). This CDR3 has 13 residues. Looked up from germline, CDR1 is DFQATT and CDR2 is SNEGSKA (reference sequence). V was shortened by 6 bases and J by 6 bases, with 18 bases between the two germline ends. In nucleotides, the CDR3 is TGCAGTGCGGGAAATGAACAGGGCTCCGAGCAGTACTTC. Amino acids: CSAGNEQGSEQYF.

Ten or more counts support this clonotype. The chain recombines TRBV3-1 with TRBJ2-5; D not resolved. The CDR3 is 11 residues long. Trimming took off 4 bases at V and 4 bases at J, with 4 bases between the two ends. Looked up from germline, CDR1 is LGHDT and CDR2 is YNNKEL (reference sequence). DNA of the CDR3: TGTGCCAGCAGCCGAGGAGAGACCCAGTACTTC. This gives the protein CASSRGETQYF.

The chain carries TRBV6-2 or TRBV6-3 and TRBJ1-3; a possible D gene is TRBD1 (6 bases). Germline values: CDR1 MNHEY, CDR2 SVGEGT. This CDR3 is 15 amino acids long. V dropped 2 bases and J dropped 2 bases, with 10 bases sitting between them. CDR3 sequence reads: CASSYGGRTGNTIYF. The CDR3 nucleotides are TGTGCCAGCAGTTACGGGGGGCGAACTGGAAACACCATATATTTT.